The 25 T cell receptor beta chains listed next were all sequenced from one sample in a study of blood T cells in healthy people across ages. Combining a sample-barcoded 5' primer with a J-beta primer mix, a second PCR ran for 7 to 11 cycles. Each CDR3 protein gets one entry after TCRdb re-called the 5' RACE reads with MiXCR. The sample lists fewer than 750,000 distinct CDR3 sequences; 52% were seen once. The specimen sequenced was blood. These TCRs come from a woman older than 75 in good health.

CDR3 sequence reads: CASSPGQGAYVLRELFF. CDR3 DNA sequence: TGCGCCAGCAGCCCCGGACAGGGGGCCTACGTCCTCCGGGAGCTGTTTTTT. The chain joins TRBV5-1 to TRBJ2-2; the match to TRBD1 covers 11 bases. The CDR3 spans 17 residues. V was clipped by 4 bases and J by 9 bases; unmatched bases: 14. Germline CDR1 is SGHRS and CDR2 is YFSETQ.

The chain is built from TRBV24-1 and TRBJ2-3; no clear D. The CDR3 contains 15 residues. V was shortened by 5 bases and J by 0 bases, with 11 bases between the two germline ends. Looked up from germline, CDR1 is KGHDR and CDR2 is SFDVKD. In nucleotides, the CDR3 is TGTGCCACCAGTGGGATGTCGCCTAGCACAGATACGCAGTATTTT. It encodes CATSGMSPSTDTQYF.

This chain's CDR3 is CSARDETSAYEQYF. The CDR3 DNA reads TGCAGTGCTAGAGATGAGACTAGCGCTTACGAGCAGTACTTC. The V call is TRBV20-1, the J call TRBJ2-5; TRBD2 matches at 8 bases. Matching the DNA end better, TRBJ2-7 makes the J call doubtful. There are 14 residues in the CDR3. The germline V gene has CDR1 DFQATT and CDR2 SNEGSKA (reference sequence).

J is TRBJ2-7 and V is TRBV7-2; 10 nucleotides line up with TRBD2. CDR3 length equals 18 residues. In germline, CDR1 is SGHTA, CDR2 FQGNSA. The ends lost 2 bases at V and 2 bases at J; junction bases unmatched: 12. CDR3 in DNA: TGTGCCAGCAGCTTAATGAGGGCTAGCGGGGGCCCTACCTACGAGCAGTACTTC. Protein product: CASSLMRASGGPTYEQYF.

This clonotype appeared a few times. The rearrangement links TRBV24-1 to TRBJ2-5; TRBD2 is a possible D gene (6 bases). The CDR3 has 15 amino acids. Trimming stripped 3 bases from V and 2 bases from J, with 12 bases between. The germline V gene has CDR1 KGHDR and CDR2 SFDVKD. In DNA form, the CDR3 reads TGTGCCACCAGTGATATCCGGGGGTTACAAGAGACCCAGTACTTC. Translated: CATSDIRGLQETQYF.

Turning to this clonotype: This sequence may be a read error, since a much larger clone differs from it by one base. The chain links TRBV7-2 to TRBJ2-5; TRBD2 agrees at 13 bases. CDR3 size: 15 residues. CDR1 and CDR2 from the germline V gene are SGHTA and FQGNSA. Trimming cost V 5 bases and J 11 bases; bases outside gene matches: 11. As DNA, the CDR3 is TGTGCCAGCAGCCTCGGACTAGCGGGAGTTGGTGAGCAGTACTTC. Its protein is CASSLGLAGVGEQYF.

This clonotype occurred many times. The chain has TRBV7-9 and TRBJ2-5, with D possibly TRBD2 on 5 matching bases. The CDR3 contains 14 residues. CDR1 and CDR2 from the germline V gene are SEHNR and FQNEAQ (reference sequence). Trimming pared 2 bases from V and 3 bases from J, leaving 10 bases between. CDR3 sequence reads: CASSLLANKETQYF. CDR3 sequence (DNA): TGTGCCAGCAGCTTATTAGCGAATAAAGAGACCCAGTACTTC.

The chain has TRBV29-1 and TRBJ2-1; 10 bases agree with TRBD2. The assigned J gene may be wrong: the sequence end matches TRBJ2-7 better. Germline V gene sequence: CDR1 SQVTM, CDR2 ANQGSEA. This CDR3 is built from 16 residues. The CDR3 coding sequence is TGCAGCGTTGTGGGGGCTAGCGGGAGTTCCTACAATGAGCAGTACTTC. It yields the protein CSVVGASGSSYNEQYF.

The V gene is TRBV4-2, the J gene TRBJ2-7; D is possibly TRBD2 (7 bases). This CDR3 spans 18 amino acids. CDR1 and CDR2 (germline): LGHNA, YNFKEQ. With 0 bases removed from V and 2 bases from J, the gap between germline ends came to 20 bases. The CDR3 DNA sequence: TGTGCCAGCAGCCAAGATTCTCGGTTGGGGGGGGCCCCCTACGAGCAGTACTTC. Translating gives CASSQDSRLGGAPYEQYF.

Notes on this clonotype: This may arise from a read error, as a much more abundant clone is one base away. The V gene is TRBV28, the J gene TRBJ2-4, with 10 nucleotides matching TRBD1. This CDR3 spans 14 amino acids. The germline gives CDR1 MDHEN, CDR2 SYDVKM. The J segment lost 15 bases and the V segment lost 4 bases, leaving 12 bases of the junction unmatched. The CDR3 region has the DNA TGTGCCAGCAGTTCGTGGACAGGGGGAGGCGAGCGGTACTTC. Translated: CASSSWTGGGERYF.

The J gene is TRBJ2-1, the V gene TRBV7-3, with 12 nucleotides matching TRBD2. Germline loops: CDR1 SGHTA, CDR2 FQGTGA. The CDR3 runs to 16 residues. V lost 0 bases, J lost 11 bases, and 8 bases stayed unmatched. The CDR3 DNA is TGTGCCAGCAGCTTAACGTTAACTAGCGGGGGGACTCAGCAGTTCTTC. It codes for CASSLTLTSGGTQQFF.

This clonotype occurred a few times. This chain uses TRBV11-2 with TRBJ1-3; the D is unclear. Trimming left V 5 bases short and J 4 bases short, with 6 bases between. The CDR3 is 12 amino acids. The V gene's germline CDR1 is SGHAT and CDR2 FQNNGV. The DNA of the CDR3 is TGTGCCAGCAGCCCCGGCGGAAACACCATATATTTT. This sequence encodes CASSPGGNTIYF.

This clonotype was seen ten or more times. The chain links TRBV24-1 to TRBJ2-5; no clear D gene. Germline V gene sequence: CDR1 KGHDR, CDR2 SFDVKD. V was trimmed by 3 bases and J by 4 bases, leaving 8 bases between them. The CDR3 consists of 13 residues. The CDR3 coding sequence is TGTGCCACCAGTGATCCAACCGTAGAGACCCAGTACTTC. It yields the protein CATSDPTVETQYF.

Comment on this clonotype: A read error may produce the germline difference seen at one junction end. The CDR3 nucleotides read TGCGCCACCAGTGATTTAGTTGGCGGGTCCTACAATGAGCAGTTCTTC. This encodes CATSDLVGGSYNEQFF. The chain carries TRBV24-1 and TRBJ2-1; tentative D call: TRBD2 (5 bases). There are 16 residues in the CDR3. The V gene's germline CDR1 is KGHDR and CDR2 SFDVKD.

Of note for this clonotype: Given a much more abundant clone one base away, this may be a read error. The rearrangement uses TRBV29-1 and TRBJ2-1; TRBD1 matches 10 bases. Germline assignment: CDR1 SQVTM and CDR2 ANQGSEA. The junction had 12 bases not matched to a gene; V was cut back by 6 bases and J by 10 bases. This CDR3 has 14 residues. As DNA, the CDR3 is TGCAGCGTCCAACAGACAGGGGGCTCTTACGAGCAGTTCTTC. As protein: CSVQQTGGSYEQFF.

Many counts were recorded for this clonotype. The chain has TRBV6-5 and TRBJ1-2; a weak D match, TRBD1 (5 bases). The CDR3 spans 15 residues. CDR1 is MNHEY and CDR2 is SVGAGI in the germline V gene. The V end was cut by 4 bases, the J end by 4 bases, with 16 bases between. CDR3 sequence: CASSSAVQGIYGYTF. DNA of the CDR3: TGTGCCAGCAGTTCAGCCGTTCAGGGAATCTATGGCTACACCTTC.

CDR3 DNA sequence: TGTGCCAGCTCACCCGAGGGGGGGACCTATGGCTACACCTTC. The encoded protein is CASSPEGGTYGYTF. This chain uses TRBV18 with TRBJ1-2; possible D gene TRBD1, 6 bases. V was pared by 3 bases and J by 4 bases, with 12 bases between. The germline V gene has CDR1 KGHSH and CDR2 LQKENI. The CDR3 totals 14 residues.

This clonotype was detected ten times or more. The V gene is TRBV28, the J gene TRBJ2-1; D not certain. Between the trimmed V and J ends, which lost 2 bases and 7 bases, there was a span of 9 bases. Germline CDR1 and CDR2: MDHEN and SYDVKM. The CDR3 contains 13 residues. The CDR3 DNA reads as TGTGCCAGCAGTTTACTCGTCAGGAATGAGCAGTTCTTC. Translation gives CASSLLVRNEQFF.

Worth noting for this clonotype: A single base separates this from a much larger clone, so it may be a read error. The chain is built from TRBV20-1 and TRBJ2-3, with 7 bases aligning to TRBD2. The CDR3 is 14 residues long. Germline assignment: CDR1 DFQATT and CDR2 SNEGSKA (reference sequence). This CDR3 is CSAGRGSRTETQYF. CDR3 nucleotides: TGCAGTGCGGGGCGGGGGTCTCGCACAGAGACGCAGTATTTT.

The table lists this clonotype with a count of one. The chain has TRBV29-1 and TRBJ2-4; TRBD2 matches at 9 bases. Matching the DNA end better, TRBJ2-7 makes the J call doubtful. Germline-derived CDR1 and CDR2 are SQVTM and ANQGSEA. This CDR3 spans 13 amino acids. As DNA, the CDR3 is TGCAGCGTCCTACGCCTAGCGGGACGCGAGCAGTACTTC. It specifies CSVLRLAGREQYF.

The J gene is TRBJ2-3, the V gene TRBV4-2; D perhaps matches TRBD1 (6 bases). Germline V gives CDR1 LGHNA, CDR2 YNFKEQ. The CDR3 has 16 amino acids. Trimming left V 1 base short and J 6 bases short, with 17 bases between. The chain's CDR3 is CASSQGGRGGRDTQYF. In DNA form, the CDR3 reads TGTGCCAGCAGCCAAGGGGGAAGAGGGGGTCGTGATACGCAGTATTTT.

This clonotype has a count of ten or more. CDR3 sequence reads: CASRSAELWGVGYGYTF. For the CDR3, the DNA is TGTGCCAGCCGATCAGCGGAACTATGGGGAGTTGGGTATGGCTACACCTTC. The chain uses TRBV12-3 or TRBV12-4 and TRBJ1-2; no clear D. V was pared by 8 bases and J by 5 bases, with 27 bases between. CDR3 length equals 17 residues.

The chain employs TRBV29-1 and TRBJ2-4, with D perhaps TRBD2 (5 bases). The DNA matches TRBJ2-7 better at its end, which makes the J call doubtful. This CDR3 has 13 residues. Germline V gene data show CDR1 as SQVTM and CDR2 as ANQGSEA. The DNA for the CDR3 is TGCAGCGTTGAAGATGGGAGTGGGAACGAGCAGTACTTC. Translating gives CSVEDGSGNEQYF.

CDR3 bases: TGTGCCAGCGGGGGCGTGGGACAAGTCGAAGCTTTCTTT. Protein product: CASGGVGQVEAFF. The rearrangement links TRBV6-5 to TRBJ1-1, with D tentatively TRBD1 (6 bases). The CDR3 consists of 13 residues. Trimming pared 8 bases from V and 8 bases from J, leaving 18 bases between. Germline V gives CDR1 MNHEY, CDR2 SVGAGI.

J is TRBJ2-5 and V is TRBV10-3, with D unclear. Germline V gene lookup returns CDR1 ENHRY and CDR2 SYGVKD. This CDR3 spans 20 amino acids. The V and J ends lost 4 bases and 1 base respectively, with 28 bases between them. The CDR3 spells CAISVGPGGRQAGLQETQYF. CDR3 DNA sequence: TGTGCCATCAGTGTTGGTCCCGGCGGTAGGCAGGCCGGCCTCCAAGAGACCCAGTACTTC.